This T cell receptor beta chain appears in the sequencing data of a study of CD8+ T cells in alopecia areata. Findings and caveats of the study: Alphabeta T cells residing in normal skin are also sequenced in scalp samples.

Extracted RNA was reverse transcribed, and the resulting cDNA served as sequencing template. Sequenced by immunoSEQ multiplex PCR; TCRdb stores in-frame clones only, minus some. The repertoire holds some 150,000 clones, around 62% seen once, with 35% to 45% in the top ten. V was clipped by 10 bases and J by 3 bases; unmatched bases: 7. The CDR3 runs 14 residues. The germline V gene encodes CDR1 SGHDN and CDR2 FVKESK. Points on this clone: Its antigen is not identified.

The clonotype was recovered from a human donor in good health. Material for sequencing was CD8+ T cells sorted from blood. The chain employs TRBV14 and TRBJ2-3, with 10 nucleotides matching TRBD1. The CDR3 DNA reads TGTGCCACCCGGGACAGGGGATGGACAGATACGCAGTATTTT. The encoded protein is CATRDRGWTDTQYF.